Shown below are 26 T cell receptor beta chains from a single sample sequenced in a study of T cell responses to AZD1222 COVID-19 vaccine. Clones were sequenced by immunoSEQ multiplex PCR, and TCRdb holds only the in-frame ones, with some missing. The table records around 66,000 clones, roughly 87% of them present only once. The input for sequencing was peripheral blood, taken on day 0 of AZD1222 vaccination. The receptor set was obtained from an adult in good health.

The rearrangement links TRBV30 to TRBJ1-1; D unresolved. Trimming left V 2 bases short and J 1 base short, with 8 bases between. Germline CDR1 GTSNPN, CDR2 SVGIG (reference sequence). There are 13 residues in the CDR3. The CDR3 nucleotides are TGTGCCTGGAGTTCCGCGAGGAACACTGAAGCTTTCTTT. Translated: CAWSSARNTEAFF. The full variable domain, completed using reference TRBV30 and TRBJ1-1, is SQTIHQWPATLVQPVGSPLSLECTVEGTSNPNLYWYRQAAGRGLQLLFYSVGIGQISSEVPQNLSASRPQDRQFILSSKKLLLSDSGFYLCAWSSARNTEAFFGQGTRLTVV.

The CDR3 loop is CASNRDFSTGELFF. The CDR3 nucleotides are TGTGCCAGCAACCGGGACTTTTCCACCGGGGAGCTGTTTTTT. The genes are TRBV6-5 and TRBJ2-2; the D gene is possibly TRBD2 (6 bases). The germline CDR1 and CDR2 sequences are MNHEY and SVGAGI. The CDR3 extends over 14 amino acids. With 7 bases removed from V and 4 bases from J, the gap between germline ends came to 13 bases.

This chain links TRBV5-1 with TRBJ2-3; 11 nucleotides match TRBD2. Germline V gene data show CDR1 as SGHRS and CDR2 as YFSETQ. V lost 4 bases and J lost 2; bases outside the gene matches: 6. The CDR3 extends over 16 amino acids. The CDR3 loop is CASSPGGLAVTDTQYF. The CDR3 DNA is TGCGCCAGCAGCCCCGGGGGACTAGCGGTCACAGATACGCAGTATTTT.

This sequence joins TRBV14 and TRBJ2-3, with 11 bases matching TRBD2. The length of the CDR3 is 15 residues. The germline gives CDR1 SGHDN, CDR2 FVKESK. The junction had 4 bases not matched to a gene; V was cut back by 4 bases and J by 4 bases. The CDR3 loop reads CASSLAGGPSDTQYF. In DNA, the CDR3 is TGTGCCAGCAGCCTAGCGGGAGGGCCATCAGATACGCAGTATTTT.

The V gene is TRBV5-1, the J gene TRBJ1-1, with 7 bases identical to TRBD1. Germline values: CDR1 SGHRS, CDR2 YFSETQ. J lost 2 bases, V lost 0 bases, and 4 bases had no gene match. This CDR3 is built from 15 residues. The CDR3 reads CASSLETGLNTEAFF. As DNA, the CDR3 is TGCGCCAGCAGCTTGGAGACAGGGTTAAACACTGAAGCTTTCTTT.

This clone was counted once. V gene TRBV13 combines with J gene TRBJ2-4; 8 bases match TRBD2. With V trimmed by 4 bases and J by 8 bases, 7 bases remained unmatched. Germline V lookup: CDR1 PRHDT, CDR2 FYEKMQ (reference sequence). CDR3 size: 14 residues. The CDR3 reads CASSSRTSFYIQYF. The DNA for the CDR3 is TGTGCCAGCAGCTCCCGGACTAGCTTTTACATTCAGTACTTC.

The rearrangement joins TRBV6-5 to TRBJ1-2; TRBD1 is a possible D gene (5 bases). CDR1 is MNHEY, CDR2 SVGAGI, per germline. This CDR3 has 12 amino acids. The germline V and J ends were trimmed by 6 bases and 4 bases, with 9 bases remaining between them. CDR3 amino acids: CASRPGGYGYTF. The CDR3 bases are TGTGCCAGCAGGCCTGGGGGCTATGGCTACACCTTC.

The V gene is TRBV10-3, the J gene TRBJ1-5; 7 nucleotides line up with TRBD1. The CDR3 has 14 amino acids. Trimming at V came to 7 bases and at J to 3 bases, leaving 6 bases not matched to a gene. Per the germline V gene, CDR1 is ENHRY and CDR2 is SYGVKD. The DNA of the CDR3 is TGTGCCATCAAGGGGGACAGACCCAATCAGCCCCAGCATTTT. Translation: CAIKGDRPNQPQHF.

This chain joins TRBV27 and TRBJ1-1, with D perhaps TRBD1 (5 bases). CDR1 is MNHEY, CDR2 SMNVEV, per germline (reference sequence). V dropped 6 bases and J dropped 4 bases, with 18 bases sitting between them. The CDR3 sequence is 15 residues long. CDR3 nucleotide sequence: TGTGCCAGCAGGGGCGCCGGGGCCTCGGGCACTGAAGCTTTCTTT. Its protein product is CASRGAGASGTEAFF.

V gene TRBV9 combines with J gene TRBJ1-1; the D gene is possibly TRBD1 (5 bases). CDR3 length: 17 residues. Germline V gives CDR1 SGDLS, CDR2 YYNGEE. Trimming shortened V by 4 bases and J by 0 bases, and 19 bases separated the two germline ends. DNA for the CDR3: TGTGCCAGCAGCCCCGACAGTGGGCGTCCCATGAACACTGAAGCTTTCTTT. Its protein is CASSPDSGRPMNTEAFF.

The chain carries TRBV5-4 and TRBJ2-1; D tentatively fits TRBD1 or TRBD2 (6 bases each). V was cut by 6 bases and J by 6 bases, with 13 bases left in between. The germline CDR1 and CDR2 sequences are SGHNT and YYREEE (reference sequence). The length of the CDR3 is 13 residues. Here the CDR3 DNA reads TGTGCCAGCACCCTCGGAGGGGGCAATGAGCAGTTCTTC. Protein product: CASTLGGGNEQFF. Full variable domain (rest looked up from reference TRBV5-4 and TRBJ2-1): ETGVTQSPTHLIKTRGQQVTLRCSSQSGHNTVSWYQQALGQGPQFIFQYYREEENGRGNFPPRFSGLQFPNYSSELNVNALELDDSALYLCASTLGGGNEQFFGPGTRLTVL.

The chain is built from TRBV11-3 and TRBJ2-3; TRBD2 might be the D (6 bases). Germline values: CDR1 SGHNT, CDR2 YENEEA. This CDR3 has 15 residues. Trimming removed 1 base from V and 1 base from J, with 9 bases in between. DNA for the CDR3: TGTGCCAGCAGCTTAGCGGGGGTCGGCACAGATACGCAGTATTTT. Amino acid sequence: CASSLAGVGTDTQYF.

The V call is TRBV4-3, the J call TRBJ1-2; D unresolved. CDR1 is LGHNA and CDR2 is YSLEER in the germline V gene. V lost 4 bases and J 0 bases, leaving 18 bases between the germline ends. There are 17 residues in the CDR3. The CDR3 here is CASSPSGVAPANYGYTF. CDR3 DNA: TGCGCCAGCAGCCCCTCCGGGGTGGCACCGGCTAACTATGGCTACACCTTC.

The chain links TRBV19 to TRBJ2-5; 7 bases are shared with TRBD1. The CDR3 runs to 13 residues. Germline lookup yields CDR1 LNHDA and CDR2 SQIVND (reference sequence). V trimming: 3 bases; J trimming: 4 bases; junction bases outside the gene matches: 2. CDR3 sequence: CASSMAGGETQYF. The CDR3 nucleotides are TGTGCCAGTAGTATGGCAGGGGGAGAGACCCAGTACTTC.

The chain couples TRBV6-4 to TRBJ2-3, with 10 bases lining up with TRBD2. Germline-derived CDR1 and CDR2 are MRHNA and SNTAGT. Trimming took 0 bases from V and 4 from J; bases not matched to a gene: 1. The CDR3 totals 15 residues. For the CDR3, the DNA is TGTGCCAGCAGTGACTCGAGCGGGGGGGCAGATACGCAGTATTTT. This encodes CASSDSSGGADTQYF.

The V gene is TRBV28, the J gene TRBJ2-3; D is unclear. The V end lost 9 bases, the J end lost 8 bases, and 12 bases lay between the germline ends. Germline values: CDR1 MDHEN, CDR2 SYDVKM. This CDR3 contains 11 residues. In DNA, the CDR3 is TGTGCCAGTTCGGAAGTTGGTACGCAGTATTTT. This translates into CASSEVGTQYF.

J is TRBJ1-6 and V is TRBV5-6, with TRBD1 identical over 8 bases. J gave up 6 bases and V 6 bases, and 8 bases lay outside the gene matches. In germline, CDR1 is SGHDT, CDR2 YYEEEE. This CDR3 region has 15 residues. CDR3 sequence reads: CASNLWTGINSPLHF. In DNA form, the CDR3 reads TGTGCCAGCAACCTATGGACAGGGATTAATTCACCCCTCCACTTT.

The sample holds a few counts of this clone. The chain uses TRBV4-1 and TRBJ1-3; D uncertain. Looked up from germline, CDR1 is MGHRA and CDR2 is YSYEKL. CDR3 length equals 17 residues. Deletions cut 1 base from V and 0 bases from J, with 13 bases between. The DNA for the CDR3 is TGCGCCAGCAGCCAAGTGGGCTCAGGAAACTCTGGAAACACCATATATTTT. Translating it yields CASSQVGSGNSGNTIYF.

The chain joins TRBV18 to TRBJ1-2, with D uncertain. CDR3 length equals 13 residues. V lost 2 bases, J lost 4 bases, and 8 bases lay in between. Germline values: CDR1 KGHSH, CDR2 LQKENI. CDR3 region: CASSPDGFYGYTF. The DNA of the CDR3 is TGTGCCAGCTCACCAGATGGTTTCTATGGCTACACCTTC.

This sequence joins TRBV9 and TRBJ1-2; 10 bases fit TRBD1. Losses at the gene ends were 0 bases for V and 6 bases for J; bases not matched to a gene: 5. Germline V gives CDR1 SGDLS, CDR2 YYNGEE. This CDR3 spans 15 amino acids. The CDR3 sequence is CASSVEGTGANGYTF. The CDR3 DNA is TGTGCCAGCAGCGTAGAAGGGACAGGGGCCAATGGCTACACCTTC.

This clone has only one observation. The chain joins TRBV9 to TRBJ1-4; D gene ambiguous. The V end was cut by 0 bases, the J end by 4 bases, with 7 bases between. The length of the CDR3 is 14 residues. Germline CDR1 and CDR2: SGDLS and YYNGEE. CDR3 sequence: CASSVEAVNEKLFF. Here the CDR3 DNA reads TGTGCCAGCAGCGTAGAGGCCGTTAATGAAAAACTGTTTTTT.

The chain is built from TRBV7-9 and TRBJ1-2, with a possible D match to TRBD1 (5 bases). With 3 bases removed from V and 6 bases from J, the gap between germline ends came to 14 bases. The CDR3 has 14 residues. CDR1 is SEHNR, CDR2 FQNEAQ, per germline (reference sequence). The DNA of the CDR3 is TGTGCCAGCAGCTTGGATGAGGGGCCGCATGGCTACACCTTC. It codes for CASSLDEGPHGYTF. Complete variable domain (other parts from reference TRBV7-9 and TRBJ1-2): DTGVSQNPRHKITKRGQNVTFRCDPISEHNRLYWYRQTLGQGPEFLTYFQNEAQLEKSRLLSDRFSAERPKGSFSTLEIQRTEQGDSAMYLCASSLDEGPHGYTFGSGTRLTVV.

V usage is TRBV5-1 and J usage is TRBJ2-2; 8 bases line up with TRBD2. The germline gives CDR1 SGHRS, CDR2 YFSETQ. The CDR3 spans 18 residues. Losses at the gene ends were 0 bases for V and 0 bases for J; bases not matched to a gene: 7. CDR3 region: CASSLGREAYTNTGELFF. In DNA, the CDR3 is TGCGCCAGCAGCTTGGGGCGGGAGGCATACACGAACACCGGGGAGCTGTTTTTT.

This chain links TRBV30 with TRBJ2-1; no firm D call. CDR3 length: 14 residues. The V end lost 4 bases, the J end lost 9 bases, and 19 bases lay between the germline ends. Germline assignment: CDR1 GTSNPN and CDR2 SVGIG (reference sequence). Here the CDR3 reads CAWNLDRKVFEQFF. The DNA of the CDR3 is TGTGCCTGGAATCTTGACCGAAAGGTTTTTGAGCAGTTCTTC.

The V gene is TRBV25-1, the J gene TRBJ2-1, with D perhaps matching TRBD2 (6 bases). In germline, CDR1 is MGHDK, CDR2 SYGVNS. V dropped 3 bases and J dropped 5 bases, with 14 bases sitting between them. The CDR3 loop spans 15 amino acids. In DNA, the CDR3 is TGTGCCAGCAGTGAGATTAGCGGTGTGGACAATGAGCAGTTCTTC. It translates to CASSEISGVDNEQFF.

The rearrangement links TRBV7-9 to TRBJ1-4; 9 positions agree with TRBD1. The junction had 14 bases not matched to a gene; V was cut back by 8 bases and J by 7 bases. Germline assignment: CDR1 SEHNR and CDR2 FQNEAQ (reference sequence). The CDR3 sequence is 16 residues long. CDR3 DNA sequence: TGTGCCAGCGCCTTGGGGACCGGGACAGGGAGTGAAAAACTGTTTTTT. Its protein product is CASALGTGTGSEKLFF.